This is a list of T cell receptor beta chains from one sample in a study of memory CD4+ T cells and cytomegalovirus serostatus. Method: immunoSEQ multiplex PCR; TCRdb's copy keeps in-frame clones and lacks some. The sample yields over 65,000 clones, 80% seen once. The sequenced sample consisted of memory CD4+ T cells from blood. The receptors were gathered from an adult in good health and CMV-seronegative. Each CDR3 is given with its conserved first and last residue.

J gene,V gene,CDR3 protein
TRBJ1-2,TRBV11-2,CASSLMGQGDGYTF
TRBJ2-2,TRBV5-1,CASSETMNTGELFF
TRBJ1-1,TRBV6-4,CASSQQKNTEAFF
TRBJ2-7,TRBV5-1,CASSSDRSSYEQYF
TRBJ1-1,TRBV30,CACDEVGTEAFF
TRBJ2-7,TRBV29-1,CSVGMLQKSYEQYF
TRBJ2-5,TRBV7-6,CASSLKGETQYF
TRBJ2-5,TRBV29-1,CSANAGGVETQYF
TRBJ2-3,TRBV19,CASSPTSGGLIDTQYF
TRBJ2-2,TRBV27,CASSSQGTGELFF
TRBJ2-6,TRBV30,CAWSVGTAANVLTF
TRBJ1-3,TRBV2,CASRVGGGNTIYF
TRBJ2-2,TRBV7-3,CASREISGSNTGELFF
TRBJ1-4,TRBV7-2,CASSLQGPTNEKLFF
TRBJ1-1,TRBV28,CASSPPRTEFSNTEAFF
TRBJ2-1,TRBV15,CATSKGTSGGYNEQFF
TRBJ2-2,TRBV25-1,CASSEYRLQGVTGELFF
TRBJ1-2,TRBV5-4,CASSLAWTAGGYTF
TRBJ1-2,TRBV30,CAWSVVWGNYGYTF
TRBJ2-5,TRBV29-1,CSVEVGETQYF
TRBJ2-1,TRBV7-2,CASSLDFGSVNEQFF
TRBJ2-3,TRBV2,CASSGRTGSTDTQYF
TRBJ1-3,TRBV5-1,CASSLLPASTLGNTIYF
TRBJ2-7,TRBV7-2,CASSRVYEQYF
TRBJ1-2,TRBV7-2,CASSLGRAYGYTF
TRBJ2-2,TRBV4-1,CASSLQPGLGRGELFF
TRBJ1-2,TRBV5-4,CASSPKTRVFNGYTF
TRBJ1-2,TRBV9,CASSVRPAGDGYTF
TRBJ2-3,TRBV30,CAYSGAPSDTQYF
TRBJ1-1,TRBV7-8,CASSSWGRTVNTEAFF
TRBJ2-7,TRBV6-6,CASRLAETYEQYF
TRBJ2-2,TRBV28,CASRITGELFF
TRBJ1-2,TRBV5-1,CASSEGLYGYTF
TRBJ1-2,TRBV2,CASSERGGHGYTF
TRBJ1-4,TRBV9,CASSVDSTNEKLFF
TRBJ2-5,TRBV7-3,CASSLNGRPDETQYF
TRBJ2-7,TRBV7-8,CASSSGTLESSYEQYF
TRBJ1-6,TRBV7-2,CASSRYGSSKPLHF
TRBJ2-1,TRBV7-2,CASSLDTGLYNEQFF
TRBJ2-1,TRBV5-4,CASSLGRGALVNPFF
TRBJ1-3,TRBV10-1,CASSDPAGTNGNTIYF
TRBJ2-3,TRBV7-2,CASSLEGRGTDTQYF
TRBJ1-4,TRBV11-2,CASSHRYRLSTNEKLFF
TRBJ2-5,TRBV5-1,CASSWSDKETQYF
TRBJ1-4,TRBV18,CASSQDTNEKLFF
TRBJ2-3,TRBV7-7,CASSLALADTQYF
TRBJ2-3,TRBV7-8,CASSLALAGDTQYF
TRBJ2-2,TRBV4-3,CASSHRVWGQGDTGELFF
TRBJ2-5,TRBV20-1,CSGQKETQYF
TRBJ2-2,TRBV7-9,CASPPSGGLTGELFF
TRBJ1-2,TRBV29-1,CSAEGVGGYTF
TRBJ2-3,TRBV10-3,CAISEFGETTDTQYF
TRBJ2-3,TRBV11-2,CASSLGISGGTDTQYF
TRBJ2-3,TRBV6-4,CASRRGGTDTDTQYF
TRBJ2-5,TRBV11-2,CASSAPGLQETQYF
TRBJ1-2,TRBV30,CACAGTLNYGYTF
TRBJ2-3,TRBV5-1,CASSPGGQGGTDTQYF
TRBJ1-5,TRBV18,CASSPGQDNQPQHF
TRBJ1-5,TRBV6-5,CASSYARNGQPQHF
TRBJ1-3,TRBV10-1,CASSEPPAISGNTIYF